This T cell receptor (beta chain) came from a study of siplizumab effects on memory and regulatory T cells. The CDR3 contains 12 residues. Trimming cost V 4 bases and J 5 bases, with 8 bases left between them. Germline values: CDR1 SNHLY, CDR2 FYNNEI. Study-level results: The diversity of naive T cells seemed greater than that of memory cells, and their alloresponse contribution seemed major. Poor capture below about 10^-5 frequency left most alloreactive clones unmapped to unstimulated subsets.

This clone was seen just once. The target antigen is unknown. The study assayed around 9.2 x 10^4 TCR templates per sample. This table comes from immunoSEQ multiplex PCR, and its TCRdb copy is limited to in-frame clones, with some not included. The data contain about 97,000 clones, around 90% of them singletons. The clonotype originates from a human donor in good health. The specimen was non-Treg CD4+ T cells sorted from blood. The chain carries TRBV2 and TRBJ1-2; D not certain. CDR3: CASSGPRYGYTF. In nucleotides, the CDR3 is TGTGCCAGCAGTGGGCCACGATATGGCTACACCTTC.